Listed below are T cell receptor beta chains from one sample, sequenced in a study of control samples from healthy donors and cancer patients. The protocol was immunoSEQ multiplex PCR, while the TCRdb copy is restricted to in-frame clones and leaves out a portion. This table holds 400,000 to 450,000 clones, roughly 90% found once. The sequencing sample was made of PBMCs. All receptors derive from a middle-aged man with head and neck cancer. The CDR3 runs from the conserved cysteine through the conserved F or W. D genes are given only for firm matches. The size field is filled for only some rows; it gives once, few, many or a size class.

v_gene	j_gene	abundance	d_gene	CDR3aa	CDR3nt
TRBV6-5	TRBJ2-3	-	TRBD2	CASSYRGVEDTQYF	TGTGCCAGCAGTTACCGGGGGGTAGAAGATACGCAGTATTTT
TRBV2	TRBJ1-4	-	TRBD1	CASNRGDEKLFF	TGTGCCAGCAACAGGGGGGATGAAAAACTGTTTTTT
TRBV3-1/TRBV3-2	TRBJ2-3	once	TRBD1	CASSRQGADTQYF	TGTGCCAGCAGTCGTCAGGGGGCCGATACGCAGTATTTT
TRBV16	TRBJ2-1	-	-	CASSPLVVGEQFF	TGTGCCAGCAGCCCCTTGGTGGTTGGTGAGCAGTTCTTC
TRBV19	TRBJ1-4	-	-	CASSIGWTAATNEKLFF	TGTGCCAGTAGTATAGGGTGGACGGCGGCAACTAATGAAAAACTGTTTTTT
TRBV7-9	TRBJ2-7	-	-	CASSLAVGPLADEQYF	TGTGCCAGCAGCTTAGCAGTAGGCCCGCTGGCTGACGAGCAGTACTTC
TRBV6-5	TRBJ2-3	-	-	CASSYLSNTDTQYF	TGTGCCAGCAGTTACTTATCTAACACAGATACGCAGTATTTT
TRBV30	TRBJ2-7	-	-	CAWGGSNEQYF	TGTGCCTGGGGGGGTAGTAACGAGCAGTACTTC
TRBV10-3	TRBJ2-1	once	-	CAISAGQFNDEQFF	TGTGCCATCAGCGCCGGACAGTTCAACGATGAGCAGTTCTTC
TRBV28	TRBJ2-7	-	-	CASQSKPWEQYF	TGTGCCAGCCAGTCGAAACCCTGGGAGCAGTACTTC
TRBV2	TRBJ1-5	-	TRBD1	CASSSQKGAGQPQHF	TGTGCCAGCAGTTCCCAGAAGGGGGCAGGGCAGCCCCAGCATTTT
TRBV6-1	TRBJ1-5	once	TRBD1	CASSARGGFSNQPQHF	TGTGCCAGCAGTGCCCGAGGGGGCTTCAGCAATCAGCCCCAGCATTTT
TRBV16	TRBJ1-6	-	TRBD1	CASSQSRTGWGNSPLHF	TGTGCCAGCAGCCAATCCCGGACAGGATGGGGTAATTCACCCCTCCACTTT
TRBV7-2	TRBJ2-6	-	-	CASSPFQWSGANVLTF	TGTGCCAGCAGCCCATTCCAGTGGTCTGGGGCCAACGTCCTGACTTTC
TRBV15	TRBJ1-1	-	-	CATSSTGSNRRTEAFF	TGTGCCACCAGCAGTACAGGGTCCAACAGAAGGACTGAAGCTTTCTTT
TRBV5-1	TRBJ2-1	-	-	CASSLGGDSYNEQFF	TGCGCCAGCAGCTTGGGGGGTGACTCCTACAATGAGCAGTTCTTC
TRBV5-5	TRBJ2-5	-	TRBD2	CASSFGLAGGEETQYF	TGTGCCAGCAGCTTTGGTCTAGCGGGAGGTGAGGAGACCCAGTACTTC
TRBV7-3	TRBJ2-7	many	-	CASSRQQGYEQYF	TGTGCCAGCAGCCGACAACAGGGCTACGAGCAGTACTTC
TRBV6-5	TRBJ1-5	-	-	CASSYSSTGPNQPQHF	TGTGCCAGCAGTTACTCGAGTACCGGGCCTAATCAGCCCCAGCATTTT
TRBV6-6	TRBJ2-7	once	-	CASSYVQEPYEQYF	TGTGCCAGCAGTTACGTGCAGGAACCCTACGAGCAGTACTTC
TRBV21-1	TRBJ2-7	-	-	CASKGTGALVEQYF	TGTGCCAGCAAGGGGACAGGGGCTTTAGTCGAGCAGTACTTC
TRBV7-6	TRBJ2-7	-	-	CASSLGGAGRTSYEQYF	TGTGCCAGCAGCTTAGGGGGTGCGGGGCGCACGTCCTACGAGCAGTACTTC